A single sample gave rise to the 25 T cell receptor beta chains below, sequenced in a study of Ad26.COV2.S vaccination and SARS-CoV-2 variants. The treatment was: some 19 received Ad26.COV2.S at low or high dose, single or two shots; several received placebo; per-sample allocation not given. Following the first vaccine or placebo injection, samples were taken on day 63. Profiled with immunoSEQ multiplex PCR; TCRdb holds only in-frame clones, not every one. The data hold hundreds of thousands of clones, with around nine tenths observed a single time. The material sequenced was peripheral blood, taken in a trial of Ad26.COV2.S vaccine versus placebo. These receptors were collected from a person between 18 and 59 years old who received the Ad26.COV2.S COVID-19 vaccine or a placebo.

The gene calls are TRBV6-6 and TRBJ2-5; D gene ambiguous. This CDR3 spans 13 amino acids. Germline CDR1 is MNHNY and CDR2 is SVGAGI (reference sequence). V lost 1 base, J lost 4 bases, and 7 bases lay in between. CDR3 nucleotides: TGTGCCAGCAGTTACTACCGTCTAGAGACCCAGTACTTC. Amino acids: CASSYYRLETQYF.

The J gene is TRBJ1-6, the V gene TRBV15; D is ambiguous. The CDR3 runs to 18 residues. Germline V gene lookup returns CDR1 LNHNV and CDR2 YYDKDF (reference sequence). V lost 2 bases, J lost 0 bases, and 14 bases lay in between. The DNA of the CDR3 is TGTGCCACCAGCAGAACCCACAGCCAGAGCTCCTATAATTCACCCCTCCACTTT. This translates into CATSRTHSQSSYNSPLHF.

This chain connects TRBV29-1 to TRBJ2-3; 7 bases align to TRBD2. After removal of 5 bases from V and 1 base from J, the junction contained 21 bases not matched to a gene. The CDR3 consists of 19 residues. Germline-derived CDR1 and CDR2 are SQVTM and ANQGSEA. The CDR3 DNA reads as TGCAGCGTTCCGGGTCTGTTGCGGGAGTTCAGAGAGGGCACAGATACGCAGTATTTT. It encodes CSVPGLLREFREGTDTQYF.

V is TRBV6-5 and J is TRBJ2-7, with 7 nucleotides matching TRBD2. The CDR3 length is 16 residues. CDR1 and CDR2 from the germline V gene are MNHEY and SVGAGI. Unmatched junction bases numbered 11, after V lost 2 bases and J lost 4 bases. The CDR3 here is CASSYSAFAGDYEQYF. As DNA, the CDR3 is TGTGCCAGCAGTTACAGTGCGTTCGCGGGAGATTACGAGCAGTACTTC.

This sequence joins TRBV6-5 and TRBJ2-7; D might be TRBD1 (5 bases). V was pared by 2 bases and J by 7 bases, with 9 bases between. The CDR3 runs 12 residues. Germline V lookup: CDR1 MNHEY, CDR2 SVGAGI. The CDR3, as DNA: TGTGCCAGCAGTTACACAGGTCTGGAGCAGTACTTC. Its protein is CASSYTGLEQYF.

The V and J genes are TRBV6-5 and TRBJ1-5; 7 bases are shared with TRBD1. Germline trimming cut 6 bases from V and 4 bases from J; bases unmatched to any gene: 9. This CDR3 contains 15 residues. The germline gives CDR1 MNHEY, CDR2 SVGAGI. CDR3 nucleotides: TGTGCCAGCAGCCATAACCGGGACAGAAATCAGCCCCAGCATTTT. This sequence encodes CASSHNRDRNQPQHF.

The CDR3 DNA reads TGTGCCACTAGCTCCGGAAACACCATATATTTT. It yields the protein CATSSGNTIYF. This chain links TRBV7-9 with TRBJ1-3; D gene ambiguous. The germline CDR1 and CDR2 sequences are SEHNR and FQNEAQ (reference sequence). CDR3 length: 11 amino acids. With 10 bases removed from V and 4 bases from J, the gap between germline ends came to 8 bases.

The chain uses TRBV11-2 and TRBJ2-7; 11 bases map to TRBD2. Germline values: CDR1 SGHAT, CDR2 FQNNGV. The CDR3 sequence is 19 residues long. Trimming at V came to 1 base and at J to 0 bases, leaving 11 bases not matched to a gene. This chain's CDR3 is CASSLASSFGLAGSYEQYF. For the CDR3, the DNA is TGTGCCAGCAGCTTAGCGTCGAGTTTTGGACTAGCGGGCTCCTACGAGCAGTACTTC.

The chain carries TRBV5-4 and TRBJ2-5; 7 bases match TRBD1. CDR3 length: 13 residues. Germline-derived CDR1 and CDR2 are SGHNT and YYREEE (reference sequence). The trim removed 5 bases at V and 6 bases at J, leaving 7 bases unmatched. As DNA, the CDR3 is TGTGCCAGCAGAACTCGGGACAGACAGACCCAGTACTTC. Its translation is CASRTRDRQTQYF. The whole variable domain, filled in from reference TRBV5-4 and TRBJ2-5, reads ETGVTQSPTHLIKTRGQQVTLRCSSQSGHNTVSWYQQALGQGPQFIFQYYREEENGRGNFPPRFSGLQFPNYSSELNVNALELDDSALYLCASRTRDRQTQYFGPGTRLLVL.

V usage is TRBV28 and J usage is TRBJ2-7; 9 nucleotides line up with TRBD2. The junction had 3 bases not matched to a gene; V was cut back by 4 bases and J by 2 bases. Germline V lookup: CDR1 MDHEN, CDR2 SYDVKM. The CDR3 length is 14 residues. The CDR3 here is CASSSSGIAYEQYF. In DNA form, the CDR3 reads TGTGCCAGCAGTTCTAGCGGGATCGCCTACGAGCAGTACTTC.

The rearrangement joins TRBV3-1 (or the pseudogene TRBV3-2) to TRBJ2-7, with D possibly matching TRBD2 (6 bases). The CDR3 contains 14 residues. V shed 4 bases and J shed 2 bases, with 12 bases lying between them. The germline V gene encodes CDR1 LGHDT and CDR2 YNNKEL (reference sequence). The CDR3 here is CASSRVGSPYEQYF. The CDR3 DNA follows: TGTGCCAGCAGCCGAGTCGGGAGCCCCTACGAGCAGTACTTC.

V usage is TRBV4-2 and J usage is TRBJ2-2, with D unclear. This CDR3 is 15 amino acids long. V was cut by 0 bases and J by 6 bases, with 11 bases left in between. CDR1 LGHNA and CDR2 YNFKEQ come from the germline V gene. The DNA for the CDR3 is TGTGCCAGCAGCCAAGATGTTCCAGCCTCCGGGGAGCTGTTTTTT. Its translation: CASSQDVPASGELFF.

The rearrangement uses TRBV5-4 and TRBJ2-5, with a weak D call TRBD2 (6 bases). Trimming cost V 4 bases and J 5 bases, with 21 bases left between them. Germline V gene sequence: CDR1 SGHNT, CDR2 YYREEE (reference sequence). The CDR3 sequence is 16 residues long. This CDR3 reads CASSRPEKRRDETQYF. CDR3 in DNA: TGTGCCAGCAGCCGACCCGAAAAACGGAGGGATGAGACCCAGTACTTC.

J is TRBJ2-2 and V is TRBV7-8; the D is unclear. V was clipped by 1 base and J by 2 bases, with 11 bases between them. Germline values: CDR1 SGHVS, CDR2 FQNEAQ. CDR3 length: 16 amino acids. CDR3 in DNA: TGTGCCAGCAGCTTAGAGTCTAGGCTCAACACCGGGGAGCTGTTTTTT. It codes for CASSLESRLNTGELFF.

The chain recombines TRBV2 with TRBJ1-5; tentative D call: TRBD1 (6 bases). The CDR3 spans 14 residues. V lost 5 bases to trimming and J lost 2 bases, with 10 bases between them. Germline lookup yields CDR1 SNHLY and CDR2 FYNNEI. CDR3 protein: CASSTGTRNQPQHF. CDR3 sequence (DNA): TGTGCCAGCAGTACCGGGACACGCAATCAGCCCCAGCATTTT.

The chain couples TRBV30 to TRBJ1-4; possibly TRBD1 for D (6 bases). Trimming removed 1 base at V and 8 bases at J, with 20 bases between. The germline CDR1 and CDR2 sequences are GTSNPN and SVGIG (reference sequence). This CDR3 comprises 16 residues. CDR3 DNA sequence: TGTGCCTGGAGTGAATCGAGAGACAGGCTTGGGGAAAAACTGTTTTTT. Residues: CAWSESRDRLGEKLFF.

The V and J genes are TRBV5-4 and TRBJ2-7; TRBD2 agrees at 7 bases. Germline V lookup: CDR1 SGHNT, CDR2 YYREEE (reference sequence). The CDR3 loop spans 16 amino acids. Trimming took 0 bases from V and 2 from J; bases not matched to a gene: 8. CDR3 coding DNA: TGTGCCAGCAGCTTGGCTAGCGGAAGCCTCACCTACGAGCAGTACTTC. Translation gives CASSLASGSLTYEQYF.

The V and J genes are TRBV2 and TRBJ2-2; no definite D call. The V and J ends lost 5 bases and 2 bases respectively, with 9 bases between them. The germline gives CDR1 SNHLY, CDR2 FYNNEI. The CDR3 has 14 amino acids. CDR3 residues: CASSWNSNTGELFF. The CDR3 coding sequence is TGTGCCAGCAGTTGGAACAGTAACACCGGGGAGCTGTTTTTT.

The rearrangement joins TRBV19 to TRBJ1-1; TRBD1 aligns across 8 bases. The CDR3 extends over 12 amino acids. The germline gives CDR1 LNHDA, CDR2 SQIVND (reference sequence). With 3 bases clipped from V and 10 bases from J, the junction kept 4 bases outside the gene matches. The CDR3 loop reads CASSITGGPAFF. CDR3 nucleotide sequence: TGTGCCAGTAGTATCACAGGGGGGCCAGCTTTCTTT.

The chain couples TRBV27 to TRBJ1-5; D ambiguous. This CDR3 comprises 15 residues. The V gene's germline CDR1 is MNHEY and CDR2 SMNVEV (reference sequence). The ends were cut back, 2 bases at V and 4 bases at J, with 12 bases in the middle. The CDR3 DNA reads as TGTGCCAGCAGTTTAGTTATGGCAGATAATCAGCCCCAGCATTTT. This encodes CASSLVMADNQPQHF.

The genes are TRBV15 and TRBJ1-2; D remains ambiguous. Per the germline V gene, CDR1 is LNHNV and CDR2 is YYDKDF (reference sequence). V was pared by 1 base and J by 2 bases, with 8 bases between. The CDR3 spans 14 residues. This CDR3 reads CATSRVRENYGYTF. The CDR3 DNA follows: TGTGCCACCAGCAGAGTAAGGGAAAACTATGGCTACACCTTC.

Here the CDR3 reads CASSLTDLSGYTF. The CDR3 DNA reads TGTGCCAGCAGCTTAACAGATCTTTCAGGCTACACCTTC. The chain uses TRBV5-6 and TRBJ1-2; D not certain. Germline CDR1 and CDR2: SGHDT and YYEEEE. The CDR3 runs 13 residues. Trimming took off 2 bases at V and 8 bases at J, with 13 bases between the two ends.

The chain combines TRBV10-3 with TRBJ1-2; D is unclear. The germline CDR1 and CDR2 sequences are ENHRY and SYGVKD. V lost 3 bases and J lost 8, with 7 bases in between. This CDR3 contains 11 residues. CDR3 nucleotides: TGTGCCATCAGTGACTCGGGAGGCTACACCTTC. It specifies CAISDSGGYTF.

This chain's CDR3 is CASSQAGTENSPLHF. The CDR3 nucleotides are TGTGCCAGCAGCCAAGCCGGGACAGAAAATTCACCCCTCCACTTT. This chain uses TRBV14 with TRBJ1-6; 7 bases are a match to TRBD1. The V segment lost 1 base and the J segment 7 bases; nucleotides outside the gene matches: 4. The CDR3 runs to 15 residues. Germline V gene sequence: CDR1 SGHDN, CDR2 FVKESK.

The chain is built from TRBV2 and TRBJ2-5; 15 bases fit TRBD2. V dropped 0 bases and J dropped 6; count of bases not matched to a gene: 2. Germline V gene lookup returns CDR1 SNHLY and CDR2 FYNNEI. The CDR3 covers 16 residues. The CDR3 DNA reads TGTGCCAGCAGTGAAGCGGGACTAGCGGGAGGACAGACCCAGTACTTC. Translating it yields CASSEAGLAGGQTQYF.